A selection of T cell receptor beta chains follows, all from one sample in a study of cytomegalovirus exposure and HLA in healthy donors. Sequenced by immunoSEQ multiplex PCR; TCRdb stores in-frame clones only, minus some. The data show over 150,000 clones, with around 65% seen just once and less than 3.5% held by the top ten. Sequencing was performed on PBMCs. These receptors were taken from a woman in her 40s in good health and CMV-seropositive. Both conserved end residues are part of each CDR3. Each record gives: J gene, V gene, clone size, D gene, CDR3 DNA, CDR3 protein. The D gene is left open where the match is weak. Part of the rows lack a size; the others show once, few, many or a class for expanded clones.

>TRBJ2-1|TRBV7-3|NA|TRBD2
TGTGCCAGCAGCCAGACTAGCGGGACTTACAATGAGCAGTTCTTC
CASSQTSGTYNEQFF
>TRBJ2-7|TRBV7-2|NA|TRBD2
TGTGCCAGCAGCTTAGAGGCGGGGGAGGACGAGCAGTACTTC
CASSLEAGEDEQYF
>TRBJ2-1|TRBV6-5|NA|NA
TGTGCCAGCAGTTACTCGAGGAAGAATGAGCAGTTCTTC
CASSYSRKNEQFF
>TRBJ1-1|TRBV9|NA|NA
TGTGCCAGCAGCGTAGGGACAGAGAACACTGAAGCTTTCTTT
CASSVGTENTEAFF
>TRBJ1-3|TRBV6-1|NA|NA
TGTGCCAGCAGAGACATTCTCTCTGGAAACACCATATATTTT
CASRDILSGNTIYF
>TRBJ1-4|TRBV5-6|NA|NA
TGTGCCAGCAGCTTGGGACACCAAAAACTGTTTTTT
CASSLGHQKLFF
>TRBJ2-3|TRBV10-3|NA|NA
TGTGCCATCAGTGAGGTCCTCAGAAGCACAGATACGCAGTATTTT
CAISEVLRSTDTQYF
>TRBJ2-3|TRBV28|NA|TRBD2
TGTGCCAGCAGTTTCACAGCGGGAGTCGGCACAGATACGCAGTATTTT
CASSFTAGVGTDTQYF
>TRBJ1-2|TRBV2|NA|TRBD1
TGTGCCAGCAGTGTAGGAAAACAGGGGAACTATGGCTACACCTTC
CASSVGKQGNYGYTF
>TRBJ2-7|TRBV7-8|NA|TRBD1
TGTGCCAGCAGCTTACCGACAGGGAAGGCTTACGAGCAGTACTTC
CASSLPTGKAYEQYF
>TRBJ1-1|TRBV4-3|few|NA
TGCGCCAGCAGGGAGTTAGGGGCACGGGACACTGAAGCTTTCTTT
CASRELGARDTEAFF
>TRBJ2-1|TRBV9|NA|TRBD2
TGTGCCAGCAGCGTAGGGGGCGGGGGTTCCTACAATGAGCAGTTCTTC
CASSVGGGGSYNEQFF
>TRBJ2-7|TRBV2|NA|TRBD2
TGTGCCAGCAATAGCGGGAGAGCTTTACGGTGGCAGTACTTC
CASNSGRALRWQYF
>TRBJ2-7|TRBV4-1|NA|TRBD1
TGCGCCAGCAGCCAAGCAGGGGGCTTTACCTACGAGCAGTACTTC
CASSQAGGFTYEQYF
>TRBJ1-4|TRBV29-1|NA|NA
TGCAGCGTCCAACAGGGAGGGAATGAAAAACTGTTTTTT
CSVQQGGNEKLFF
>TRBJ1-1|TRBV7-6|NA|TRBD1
TGTGCCAGCAGCAGACAGGGGAACACTGAAGCTTTCTTT
CASSRQGNTEAFF
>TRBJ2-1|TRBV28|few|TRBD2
TGTGCCAGCAGTTTTCCGCGGGAGGGAAGCTCCTACAATGAGCAGTTCTTC
CASSFPREGSSYNEQFF
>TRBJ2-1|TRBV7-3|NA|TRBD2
TGTGCCAGCAGCTTTGCGGGAGGGGTGGATGAGCAGTTCTTC
CASSFAGGVDEQFF
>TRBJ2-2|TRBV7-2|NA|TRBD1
TGTGCCAGCAGCCCAAGGACAGGGAACACCGGGGAGCTGTTTTTT
CASSPRTGNTGELFF
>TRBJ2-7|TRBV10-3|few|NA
TGTGCCATCAGTGAGTCCCGGCCAGGGAAGAGCTACGAGCAGTACTTC
CAISESRPGKSYEQYF
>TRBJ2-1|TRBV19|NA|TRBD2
TGTGCCAGTAGCAAGAGCGGGAGGGCCCTCGAGAATGAGCAGTTCTTC
CASSKSGRALENEQFF
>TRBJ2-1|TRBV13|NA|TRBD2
TGTGCCAGCAGCTGGCTAGCGGGACCTGAGCAGTTCTTC
CASSWLAGPEQFF
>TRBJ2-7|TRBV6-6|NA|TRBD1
TGTGCCAGCAGAACCGGGACAGGGTTATTCGAGCAGTACTTC
CASRTGTGLFEQYF
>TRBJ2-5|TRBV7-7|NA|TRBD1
TGTGCTAGCAGCTTAGCGATTGGGACAGGGGAAGAGACCCAGTACTTC
CASSLAIGTGEETQYF